Sequencing of this T cell receptor (beta chain) was carried out in a study of CD8 T cells in ankylosing spondylitis. Points from the study as a whole: Apparently characteristic of ankylosing spondylitis blood was a TCR beta motif (under ten highly homologous variants). Earlier reports found some motif variants in synovial fluid and blood in reactive arthritis.

TCRdb passed the 5' RACE reads through MiXCR, listing each CDR3 protein once. Among fewer than 250,000 distinct CDR3 sequences listed, 30% to 35% were seen once. Only a few counts were recorded for this clonotype. What it binds is unknown. Per germline, CDR1 DFQATT and CDR2 SNEGSKA (reference sequence). V lost 6 bases, J lost 0 bases, and 18 bases lay in between. The CDR3 runs to 16 residues. The rearrangement links TRBV20-1 to TRBJ2-1; TRBD2 might be the D (6 bases). The sequence was collected from a male donor with ankylosing spondylitis or in good health (not recorded which). Sequencing was performed on blood, either unsorted or a sorted T cell fraction (not recorded which). The CDR3 here is CSAGVADLSSYNEQFF. The CDR3 nucleotides read TGCAGTGCGGGCGTAGCGGACCTGAGCTCCTACAATGAGCAGTTCTTC.